In its sample, the clone carrying this TCR beta chain was seen many times. TCRdb recomputed calls from the 5' RACE reads with MiXCR, one row per CDR3 protein. The data show about 52,000 distinct CDR3 sequences, approximately 9.9% seen once. The sample belongs to a study of early T cells in non-severe SARS-CoV-2 infection. On the study more broadly: RNA in bulk from unsorted whole blood was sequenced, and chains were unpaired.

The length of the CDR3 is 14 residues. Germline CDR1 reads LNHDA; CDR2 reads SQIVND (reference sequence). Trimming took 4 bases from V and 1 from J, leaving 11 bases between them. The source is an adult who was a healthcare worker with PCR-confirmed SARS-CoV-2 infection or an uninfected control (not recorded which). The specimen was whole blood. V gene TRBV19 combines with J gene TRBJ2-7, with D possibly matching TRBD1 (5 bases). This CDR3 is CASSRTLGSYEQYF. The CDR3 nucleotides are TGTGCCAGTAGTAGGACACTCGGATCCTACGAGCAGTACTTC. Full variable domain (remainder filled in from reference TRBV19 and TRBJ2-7): DGGITQSPKYLFRKEGQNVTLSCEQNLNHDAMYWYRQDPGQGLRLIYYSQIVNDFQKGDIAEGYSVSREKKESFPLTVTSAQKNPTAFYLCASSRTLGSYEQYFGPGTRLTVT.